The T cell receptor beta chain described here comes from a study of blood T cell repertoires in COVID-19. Libraries were prepared by immunoSEQ multiplex PCR; TCRdb keeps only in-frame clonotypes and omits some of them. Among about 480,000 clones listed, approximately 90% were seen once. Germline values: CDR1 SQVTM, CDR2 ANQGSEA. The CDR3 covers 15 residues. Between the trimmed V and J ends, which lost 7 bases and 0 bases, there was a span of 18 bases. This sequence joins TRBV29-1 and TRBJ1-1; no reliable D call. This TCR came from a woman under 30 with acute COVID-19. Sequenced sample: PBMCs or T cells enriched from blood (not recorded which). CDR3 in DNA: TGCAGCGCCCGCGGGGTCCGAGGGTTGAACACTGAAGCTTTCTTT. Translation: CSARGVRGLNTEAFF.